These 2 T cell receptor beta chains were all obtained from the same sample, sequenced in a study of cytotoxic CD8 clonotypes in ibrutinib-treated CLL. Generated by immunoSEQ multiplex PCR, the TCRdb table keeps only in-frame clones and is missing some. This sample has 55,000 to 80,000 clones, with 45% to 60% found just once. This specimen consisted of PBMCs, obtained after 12 months of ibrutinib treatment. Receptors originate from a human donor with chronic lymphocytic leukemia.

V is TRBV5-4 and J is TRBJ2-3; D gene unclear. Germline CDR1 reads SGHNT; CDR2 reads YYREEE (reference sequence). V lost 1 base to trimming and J lost 6 bases, with 9 bases between them. This CDR3 has 13 residues. CDR3 amino acids: CASSLRLWDTQYF. For the CDR3, the DNA is TGTGCCAGCAGCTTGCGCCTATGGGATACGCAGTATTTT.

The chain employs TRBV9 and TRBJ2-2, with D perhaps TRBD1 (6 bases). V was trimmed by 2 bases and J by 5 bases, leaving 10 bases between them. This CDR3 has 14 residues. Germline CDR1 SGDLS, CDR2 YYNGEE. The CDR3 DNA is TGTGCCAGCAGCGTCCAGGGGTATACCGGGGAGCTGTTTTTT. Encoded protein: CASSVQGYTGELFF.